These 14 T cell receptor beta chains were all obtained from the same sample, sequenced in a study of graft-versus-host responses after intestinal transplantation. These receptors have no known antigen. Here immunoSEQ multiplex PCR was the method, and the copy in TCRdb shows in-frame clones only, minus some. Of nearly 110,000 clones listed, 87% are singletons. The specimen comprised unstimulated CD4+ T cells sorted from spleen or lymph node cells, sampled before transplant. Source of these receptors: a human donor who was the organ donor for an intestinal transplant.

The chain carries TRBV29-1 and TRBJ1-1, with a tentative D call TRBD1 (6 bases). V lost 2 bases, J lost 0 bases, and 22 bases lay in between. The CDR3 covers 18 residues. From germline, CDR1 is SQVTM and CDR2 ANQGSEA. CDR3 DNA: TGCAGCGTTGAAAAAATAAAACCGGGACAAAGCATGAACACTGAAGCTTTCTTT. Translation gives CSVEKIKPGQSMNTEAFF.

CDR3 in DNA: TGTGCCAGCAGTTACGGGACAGGGATTTCACCCCTCCACTTT. It specifies CASSYGTGISPLHF. V usage is TRBV6-6 and J usage is TRBJ1-6; TRBD1 agrees at 9 bases. Germline CDR1 and CDR2: MNHNY and SVGAGI (reference sequence). Germline trimming cut 2 bases from V and 9 bases from J; bases unmatched to any gene: 2. This CDR3 comprises 14 residues.

The V gene is TRBV6-1, the J gene TRBJ2-7; D is undetermined. The CDR3 spans 15 residues. Trimming pared 4 bases from V and 3 bases from J, leaving 16 bases between. Per germline, CDR1 MNHNS and CDR2 SASEGT. In nucleotides, the CDR3 is TGTGCCAGCAGTGTATCCCCGAGCAACCGCTACGAGCAGTACTTC. This codes for CASSVSPSNRYEQYF.

V is TRBV6-1 and J is TRBJ2-7, with 11 bases identical to TRBD2. CDR1 and CDR2 from the germline V gene are MNHNS and SASEGT. There are 15 residues in the CDR3. V shed 8 bases and J 3 bases; nucleotides not matched to a gene: 9. The CDR3 is CASSSPGLAVYEQYF. The CDR3 DNA reads TGTGCCAGCTCTTCACCGGGACTAGCGGTCTACGAGCAGTACTTC.

There are a few counts of this clone. CDR3 loop: CASAGGGALATQYF. Here the CDR3 DNA reads TGTGCTAGTGCAGGCGGGGGGGCCTTAGCGACCCAGTACTTC. V and J are TRBV12-5 and TRBJ2-5; 9 nucleotides align to TRBD2. The CDR3 has 14 residues. Germline assignment: CDR1 LGHNT and CDR2 FRNRAP. V dropped 7 bases and J dropped 7; count of bases not matched to a gene: 10.

The chain uses TRBV7-9 and TRBJ1-2; tentatively, D is TRBD1 (5 bases). The CDR3 has 14 amino acids. The V gene's germline CDR1 is SEHNR and CDR2 FQNEAQ (reference sequence). Trimming removed 6 bases from V and 6 bases from J, with 17 bases in between. The CDR3 bases are TGTGCCAGCAGGGGGTGGATTGGGGACGATGGCTACACCTTC. Encoded protein: CASRGWIGDDGYTF.

In its sample, this clone was seen a few times. The V gene is TRBV21-1, the J gene TRBJ2-7; the table's D call of TRBD2 was not tested on the DNA. TRBV21-1 is an annotated pseudogene. The CDR3 loop spans 18 amino acids. CDR3 DNA: TGTGCCAGCGCCCCAGAGGCGGGGGGGACTCAATCCTCCTACGAGCAGTACTTC. Protein product: CASAPEAGGTQSSYEQYF.

This chain uses TRBV10-3 with TRBJ2-1, with 9 bases matching TRBD2. Germline V CDR1 and CDR2: ENHRY, SYGVKD. The CDR3 contains 15 residues. The junction had 8 bases not matched to a gene; V was cut back by 4 bases and J by 7 bases. The CDR3: CAISVGSGRRNEQFF. The CDR3 DNA is TGTGCCATCAGTGTGGGTAGCGGGAGACGGAATGAGCAGTTCTTC.

The chain combines TRBV19 with TRBJ1-3; D is ambiguous. Trimming stripped 5 bases from V and 5 bases from J, with 13 bases between. From germline, CDR1 is LNHDA and CDR2 SQIVND (reference sequence). The CDR3 length is 14 residues. The CDR3 loop is CASSSLEGRNTIYF. CDR3 nucleotide sequence: TGTGCCAGTAGTTCCCTGGAGGGTCGAAACACCATATATTTT.

Here the CDR3 DNA reads TGTGCCAGCAGACTAGCGGGAGACACCGGGGAGCTGTTTTTT. Translated: CASRLAGDTGELFF. The V gene is TRBV6-5, the J gene TRBJ2-2; 11 bases agree with TRBD2. CDR3 length: 14 amino acids. The ends lost 6 bases at V and 3 bases at J; junction bases unmatched: 0. The V gene's germline CDR1 is MNHEY and CDR2 SVGAGI.

The chain combines TRBV2 with TRBJ2-2; tentatively, D is TRBD1 (5 bases). Germline loops: CDR1 SNHLY, CDR2 FYNNEI. The CDR3 covers 13 residues. Trimming cost V 5 bases and J 4 bases, with 8 bases left between them. The CDR3 DNA reads as TGTGCCAGCAGTCAGGGCCTCACCGGGGAGCTGTTTTTT. Protein product: CASSQGLTGELFF.

The rearrangement joins TRBV4-1 to TRBJ2-7, with 13 nucleotides matching TRBD2. V was pared by 3 bases and J by 3 bases, with 2 bases of the junction left unmatched. The CDR3 extends over 15 amino acids. CDR1 and CDR2 from the germline V gene are MGHRA and YSYEKL. The DNA of the CDR3 is TGCGCCAGCAGCCATGGGACTAGCGGGAACTACGAGCAGTACTTC. Translating gives CASSHGTSGNYEQYF.

The V and J genes are TRBV7-9 and TRBJ2-6, with 10 bases aligning to TRBD1. The CDR3 sequence is 17 residues long. V lost 7 bases to trimming and J lost 2 bases; unmatched junction nucleotides: 8. Looked up from germline, CDR1 is SEHNR and CDR2 is FQNEAQ (reference sequence). Written as DNA, the CDR3 is TGTGCCAGCAACGAGGGGGACAGGGGCACTGGGGCCAACGTCCTGACTTTC. Its translation is CASNEGDRGTGANVLTF. The full variable domain, rest sourced from reference TRBV7-9 and TRBJ2-6, is DTGVSQNPRHKITKRGQNVTFRCDPISEHNRLYWYRQTLGQGPEFLTYFQNEAQLEKSRLLSDRFSAERPKGSFSTLEIQRTEQGDSAMYLCASNEGDRGTGANVLTFGAGSRLTVL.

The chain joins TRBV27 to TRBJ2-1; 10 bases line up with TRBD2. The V gene end was trimmed by 7 bases and the J gene end by 4 bases; junction bases not matched to a gene: 7. This CDR3 spans 15 amino acids. Germline V lookup: CDR1 MNHEY, CDR2 SMNVEV (reference sequence). The CDR3 loop reads CASMASGSWYNEQFF. CDR3 DNA sequence: TGTGCCAGCATGGCTAGCGGGAGTTGGTACAATGAGCAGTTCTTC.